One sample yielded the 26 T cell receptor beta chains listed below, sequenced in a study of blood T cell repertoires in COVID-19. This table comes from immunoSEQ multiplex PCR, and its TCRdb copy is limited to in-frame clones, with some not included. Here the sample spans some 300,000 clones, 70% to 90% being singletons. The sequenced material came from PBMCs or T cells enriched from blood (not recorded which). All receptors derive from a woman in her twenties or thirties who had recovered from COVID-19.

V is TRBV3-1 (or the pseudogene TRBV3-2) and J is TRBJ1-1, with D possibly matching TRBD1 (5 bases). This CDR3 has 14 residues. The germline V gene encodes CDR1 LGHDT and CDR2 YNNKEL (reference sequence). With 2 bases removed from V and 5 bases from J, the gap between germline ends came to 12 bases. This CDR3 is CASSQLIGDTEAFF. CDR3 nucleotide sequence: TGTGCCAGCAGCCAACTGATAGGGGATACTGAAGCTTTCTTT.

The CDR3 region has the DNA TGTGCCAGCTTACCCACCGGGAGGCAAGAAAAACTGTTTTTT. Translated, it gives CASLPTGRQEKLFF. The chain is built from TRBV18 and TRBJ1-4; D ambiguous. This CDR3 comprises 14 residues. Trimming took off 7 bases at V and 8 bases at J, with 17 bases between the two ends. Per the germline V gene, CDR1 is KGHSH and CDR2 is LQKENI.

The V and J genes are TRBV28 and TRBJ1-1, with 9 nucleotides matching TRBD1. After removal of 6 bases from V and 8 bases from J, the junction contained 16 bases not matched to a gene. This CDR3 contains 16 residues. Germline loops: CDR1 MDHEN, CDR2 SYDVKM. CDR3 sequence: CASSPLRSGTGREAFF. The DNA for the CDR3 is TGTGCCAGCAGCCCCCTCAGGTCCGGGACAGGGAGAGAAGCTTTCTTT.

Notes on this clone: Other DNA sequences in this sample translate to the same CDR3. The chain couples TRBV18 to TRBJ1-1; 7 bases line up with TRBD1. Germline V gene sequence: CDR1 KGHSH, CDR2 LQKENI. Trimming cost V 2 bases and J 2 bases; bases outside gene matches: 2. This CDR3 region has 14 residues. The CDR3 DNA reads as TGTGCCAGCTCACCAGGGACAGTAAACACTGAAGCTTTCTTT. This codes for CASSPGTVNTEAFF.

The chain joins TRBV2 to TRBJ1-6; D might be TRBD1 (5 bases). The CDR3 spans 14 residues. From germline, CDR1 is SNHLY and CDR2 FYNNEI. Trimming shortened V by 9 bases and J by 9 bases, and 18 bases separated the two germline ends. The CDR3 sequence: CARAGTYTGSPLHF. The DNA for the CDR3 is TGTGCCAGAGCAGGGACTTACACGGGTTCACCCCTCCACTTT.

The chain links TRBV2 to TRBJ2-3; maybe TRBD2 (6 bases). V lost 8 bases, J lost 1 base, and 10 bases lay in between. The CDR3 totals 13 residues. The germline CDR1 and CDR2 sequences are SNHLY and FYNNEI. CDR3 protein: CASLGGGTDTQYF. The DNA for the CDR3 is TGTGCCAGCTTAGGCGGGGGCACAGATACGCAGTATTTT.

The chain combines TRBV4-2 with TRBJ2-3; maybe TRBD2 (6 bases). V lost 1 base, J lost 2 bases, and 10 bases lay in between. Germline V lookup: CDR1 LGHNA, CDR2 YNFKEQ. The CDR3 runs 15 residues. The CDR3 nucleotides read TGTGCCAGCAGCCAAGGGACGGGAGCCACAGATACGCAGTATTTT. Protein product: CASSQGTGATDTQYF.

The chain is built from TRBV5-1 and TRBJ1-1; 8 bases are a match to TRBD1. Germline loops: CDR1 SGHRS, CDR2 YFSETQ. V was clipped by 4 bases and J by 4 bases; unmatched bases: 6. There are 14 residues in the CDR3. The CDR3 region is CASSGGQEGTEAFF. The DNA of the CDR3 is TGCGCCAGCAGCGGGGGACAGGAGGGCACTGAAGCTTTCTTT.

V gene TRBV27 combines with J gene TRBJ2-3; 7 nucleotides agree with TRBD2. This CDR3 has 15 amino acids. Germline CDR1 is MNHEY and CDR2 is SMNVEV (reference sequence). After removal of 4 bases from V and 1 base from J, the junction contained 5 bases not matched to a gene. As DNA, the CDR3 is TGTGCCAGCAGTTCCGGGACTACGGGCACAGATACGCAGTATTTT. Translating it yields CASSSGTTGTDTQYF.

V usage is TRBV3-1 (or the pseudogene TRBV3-2) and J usage is TRBJ1-1, with TRBD1 as a possible D gene (5 bases). CDR1 and CDR2 (germline): LGHDT, YNNKEL (reference sequence). Trimming took off 4 bases at V and 6 bases at J, with 24 bases between the two ends. This CDR3 has 17 amino acids. The CDR3 coding sequence is TGTGCCAGCAGCCCTAACTTTTCCCGCAGGGTAAGGGCTGAAGCTTTCTTT. This translates into CASSPNFSRRVRAEAFF.

The rearrangement uses TRBV5-1 and TRBJ2-2; possibly TRBD2 for D (5 bases). V shed 0 bases and J shed 8 bases, with 17 bases lying between them. CDR3 length equals 16 residues. Germline lookup yields CDR1 SGHRS and CDR2 YFSETQ. The CDR3 here is CASSLDWDLARGELFF. CDR3 bases: TGCGCCAGCAGCTTGGATTGGGATCTAGCTCGGGGGGAGCTGTTTTTT.

The chain links TRBV7-9 to TRBJ2-2; 10 bases map to TRBD1. From germline, CDR1 is SEHNR and CDR2 FQNEAQ (reference sequence). This CDR3 spans 15 amino acids. The J segment lost 4 bases and the V segment lost 3 bases, leaving 2 bases of the junction unmatched. The CDR3 nucleotides are TGTGCCAGCAGCTTGGACAGGGGGTTCACCGGGGAGCTGTTTTTT. Its protein is CASSLDRGFTGELFF.

This clone was detected only once. The J gene is TRBJ2-1, the V gene TRBV11-3; 7 bases agree with TRBD2. The CDR3 spans 15 residues. V shed 4 bases, J shed 1 base, and the junction held 4 bases outside the gene matches. CDR1 is SGHNT, CDR2 YENEEA, per germline. CDR3 in amino acids: CASSSGLSSYNEQFF. The CDR3 DNA follows: TGTGCCAGCAGCTCGGGACTAAGTTCCTACAATGAGCAGTTCTTC.

V gene TRBV18 combines with J gene TRBJ2-3, with 7 nucleotides matching TRBD2. V dropped 8 bases and J dropped 2; count of bases not matched to a gene: 10. The CDR3 has 15 residues. Germline-derived CDR1 and CDR2 are KGHSH and LQKENI. The CDR3 nucleotides are TGTGCCAGCCCCCGGGAGGCCGGGGCCACAGATACGCAGTATTTT. Translating gives CASPREAGATDTQYF.

This chain connects TRBV30 to TRBJ1-3; no reliable D call. Trimming took 5 bases from V and 1 from J, leaving 9 bases between them. This CDR3 spans 13 amino acids. The V gene's germline CDR1 is GTSNPN and CDR2 SVGIG (reference sequence). CDR3 sequence: CAWGLSSGNTIYF. CDR3 in DNA: TGTGCCTGGGGTCTTTCGTCTGGAAACACCATATATTTT. The variable domain in full, completed from reference TRBV30 and TRBJ1-3, reads SQTIHQWPATLVQPVGSPLSLECTVEGTSNPNLYWYRQAAGRGLQLLFYSVGIGQISSEVPQNLSASRPQDRQFILSSKKLLLSDSGFYLCAWGLSSGNTIYFGEGSWLTVV.

This chain uses TRBV27 with TRBJ1-1; TRBD1 might be the D (5 bases). The CDR3 runs to 13 residues. The germline gives CDR1 MNHEY, CDR2 SMNVEV (reference sequence). V lost 5 bases, J lost 3 bases, and 10 bases lay in between. CDR3: CASSPGGDTEAFF. In DNA form, the CDR3 reads TGTGCCAGCAGTCCCGGGGGTGACACTGAAGCTTTCTTT.

This clone has only a few counts. The V gene is TRBV7-9, the J gene TRBJ2-7, with a weak D call TRBD2 (5 bases). CDR3 size: 13 residues. With 0 bases removed from V and 6 bases from J, the gap between germline ends came to 9 bases. Germline V gene lookup returns CDR1 SEHNR and CDR2 FQNEAQ (reference sequence). The CDR3 protein is CASSLAPRGEQYF. CDR3 nucleotides: TGTGCCAGCAGCTTAGCCCCTCGGGGCGAGCAGTACTTC.

In its sample, this clone was seen once. The chain employs TRBV13 and TRBJ2-4; D is undetermined. The germline V gene encodes CDR1 PRHDT and CDR2 FYEKMQ (reference sequence). This CDR3 is built from 14 residues. V lost 2 bases to trimming and J lost 0 bases, with 5 bases between them. CDR3 sequence (DNA): TGTGCCAGCAGCTTATCACTAGCCAAAAACATTCAGTACTTC. Translating gives CASSLSLAKNIQYF.

The V call is TRBV6-4, the J call TRBJ1-2, with 9 bases identical to TRBD1. With V trimmed by 4 bases and J by 8 bases, 11 bases remained unmatched. The CDR3 is made up of 15 amino acids. Germline V gene sequence: CDR1 MRHNA, CDR2 SNTAGT. The CDR3 region has the DNA TGTGCCAGCAGTGCCGATCCGGGACAGGGTTGGGGCTACACCTTC. Translating gives CASSADPGQGWGYTF.

The gene calls are TRBV7-2 and TRBJ2-7; D unresolved. The CDR3 runs to 11 residues. V shed 0 bases and J shed 6 bases, with 3 bases lying between them. CDR1 is SGHTA, CDR2 FQGNSA, per germline. CDR3 in amino acids: CASSLAREQYF. Written as DNA, the CDR3 is TGTGCCAGCAGCTTAGCGCGCGAGCAGTACTTC.

The V call is TRBV6-5, the J call TRBJ2-7; TRBD2 aligns across 8 bases. The CDR3 has 15 residues. In germline, CDR1 is MNHEY, CDR2 SVGAGI. Trimming cost V 6 bases and J 3 bases; bases outside gene matches: 10. This CDR3 is CASRDFGGGNYEQYF. DNA of the CDR3: TGTGCCAGCAGAGACTTTGGCGGGGGGAACTACGAGCAGTACTTC.

V gene TRBV24-1 combines with J gene TRBJ1-2; TRBD1 aligns across 8 bases. Per the germline V gene, CDR1 is KGHDR and CDR2 is SFDVKD. The CDR3 contains 12 residues. J lost 8 bases, V lost 10 bases, and 8 bases had no gene match. Written as DNA, the CDR3 is TGTGCCACGGGGACAGGTCTCGCGGGCTACACCTTC. Its protein product is CATGTGLAGYTF.

V gene TRBV28 combines with J gene TRBJ2-7; possibly TRBD1 for D (6 bases). The CDR3 loop spans 14 amino acids. The V gene's germline CDR1 is MDHEN and CDR2 SYDVKM. Between the trimmed V and J ends, which lost 6 bases and 3 bases, there was a span of 15 bases. For the CDR3, the DNA is TGTGCCAGCAGCGAAGAAGGGGGAGTCTACGAGCAGTACTTC. Its protein product is CASSEEGGVYEQYF.

The chain recombines TRBV7-2 with TRBJ1-1; 10 bases align to TRBD1. V dropped 5 bases and J dropped 11; count of bases not matched to a gene: 8. Germline CDR1 reads SGHTA; CDR2 reads FQGNSA. CDR3 size: 13 residues. CDR3 loop: CASSGRQGADAFF. Written as DNA, the CDR3 is TGTGCCAGCAGCGGCCGACAGGGGGCGGATGCTTTCTTT.

CDR3 bases: TGTGCCAGCAGGACCCGCGCCAAGGACACCCCCAACCCACCCTCTGGGGCCAACGTCCTGACTTTC. Encoded protein: CASRTRAKDTPNPPSGANVLTF. The chain has TRBV27 and TRBJ2-6, with D possibly being TRBD1 (5 bases). Trimming took 6 bases from V and 0 from J, leaving 30 bases between them. Germline values: CDR1 MNHEY, CDR2 SMNVEV (reference sequence). This CDR3 spans 22 amino acids.

The chain links TRBV18 to TRBJ1-5; 8 bases agree with TRBD1. The CDR3 is 16 residues long. Germline CDR1 and CDR2: KGHSH and LQKENI. V lost 3 bases and J lost 4; bases outside the gene matches: 8. The DNA for the CDR3 is TGTGCCAGCTCACCGACGGATCAGGGGGCGAATCAGCCCCAGCATTTT. The encoded protein is CASSPTDQGANQPQHF.